This entry features one T cell receptor beta chain sequence. Trimming removed 6 bases from V and 3 bases from J; junction bases left unmatched: 12. Germline V CDR1 and CDR2: SGHTA, FQGNSA. This CDR3 is 16 amino acids long. The sample originates from a study of T-cell reconstitution after alpha-beta-depleted transplantation in children. The authors prepared the TCRbeta library with unique molecular identifiers. TCRdb re-analysed the PCR reads in MiXCR, keeping a single row per CDR3 protein. The sample includes around 370,000 distinct CDR3 sequences, approximately 10% of them seen just once. The rearrangement joins TRBV7-2 to TRBJ2-3, with TRBD1 matching 7 bases. The source was PBMCs from the stem cell graft donor, collected from the stem cell graft. The sequence was collected from a human donor who donated a stem cell graft to a child with acute lymphoblastic leukemia. The CDR3 loop reads CASSQEWTGGTDTQYF. The CDR3 nucleotides read TGTGCCAGCAGTCAAGAATGGACAGGCGGGACAGATACGCAGTATTTT.